The present T cell receptor beta chain was sequenced within a study of blood T cell repertoires in COVID-19. The J segment lost 7 bases and the V segment lost 4 bases, leaving 9 bases of the junction unmatched. The CDR3 consists of 17 residues. Germline CDR1 reads SGHRS; CDR2 reads YFSETQ. Some clones are missing from TCRdb's copy, which holds only in-frame ones; the method was immunoSEQ multiplex PCR. The sample lists about 300,000 clones, approximately 84% occurring once. Participants came from about two dozen US areas, aged roughly 18 to 90 years. Cohort placement rested on clinical history that participants reported themselves.

The chain combines TRBV5-1 with TRBJ2-1; 15 bases are shared with TRBD2. Sequenced: PBMCs or T cells enriched from blood (not recorded which). The source is a man under 40 who had recovered from COVID-19. The CDR3: CASSPTDGLAGGNEQFF. The CDR3 nucleotides read TGCGCCAGCAGCCCCACTGATGGACTAGCGGGAGGGAATGAGCAGTTCTTC.